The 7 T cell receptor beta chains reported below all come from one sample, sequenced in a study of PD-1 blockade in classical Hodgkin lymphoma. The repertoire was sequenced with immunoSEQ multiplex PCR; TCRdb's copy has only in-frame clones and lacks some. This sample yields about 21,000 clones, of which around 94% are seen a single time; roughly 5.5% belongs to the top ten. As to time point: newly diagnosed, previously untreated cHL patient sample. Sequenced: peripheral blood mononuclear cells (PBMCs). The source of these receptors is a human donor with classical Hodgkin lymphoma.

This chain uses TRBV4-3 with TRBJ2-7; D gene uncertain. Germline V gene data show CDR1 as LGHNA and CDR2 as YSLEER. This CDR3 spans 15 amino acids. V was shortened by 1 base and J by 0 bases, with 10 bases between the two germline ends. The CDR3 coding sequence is TGCGCCAGCAGCCAAGCGTATCCCTCCTCCTACGAGCAGTACTTC. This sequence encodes CASSQAYPSSYEQYF.

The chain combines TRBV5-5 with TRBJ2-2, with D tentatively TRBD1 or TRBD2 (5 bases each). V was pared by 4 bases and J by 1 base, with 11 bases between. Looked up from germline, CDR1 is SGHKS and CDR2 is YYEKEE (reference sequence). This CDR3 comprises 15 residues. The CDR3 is CASSPAGRNTGELFF. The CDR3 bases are TGTGCCAGCAGCCCCGCAGGGAGGAACACCGGGGAGCTGTTTTTT. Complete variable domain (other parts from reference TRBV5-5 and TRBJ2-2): DAGVTQSPTHLIKTRGQQVTLRCSPISGHKSVSWYQQVLGQGPQFIFQYYEKEERGRGNFPDRFSARQFPNYSSELNVNALLLGDSALYLCASSPAGRNTGELFFGEGSRLTVL.

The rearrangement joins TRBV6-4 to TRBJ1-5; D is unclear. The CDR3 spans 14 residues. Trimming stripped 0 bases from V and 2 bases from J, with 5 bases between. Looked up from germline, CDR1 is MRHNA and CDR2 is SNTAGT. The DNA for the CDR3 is TGTGCCAGCAGTGACTCGCCAGGCAATCAGCCCCAGCATTTT. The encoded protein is CASSDSPGNQPQHF.

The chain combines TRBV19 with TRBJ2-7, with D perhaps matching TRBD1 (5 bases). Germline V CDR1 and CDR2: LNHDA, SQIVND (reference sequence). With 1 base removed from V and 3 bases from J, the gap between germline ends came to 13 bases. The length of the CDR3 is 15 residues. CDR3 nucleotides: TGTGCCAGTAGTATAGGGACCCAGGGCCTCTACGAGCAGTACTTC. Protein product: CASSIGTQGLYEQYF.

The CDR3 loop reads CASSMVPGQAHQPQHF. The CDR3 DNA sequence: TGTGCCAGTAGTATGGTCCCGGGACAGGCCCATCAGCCCCAGCATTTT. The rearrangement joins TRBV19 to TRBJ1-5; 8 nucleotides agree with TRBD1. V was pared by 3 bases and J by 5 bases, with 9 bases of the junction left unmatched. Germline assignment: CDR1 LNHDA and CDR2 SQIVND (reference sequence). The CDR3 runs 16 residues. Filled out from reference TRBV19 and TRBJ1-5, the complete variable domain reads DGGITQSPKYLFRKEGQNVTLSCEQNLNHDAMYWYRQDPGQGLRLIYYSQIVNDFQKGDIAEGYSVSREKKESFPLTVTSAQKNPTAFYLCASSMVPGQAHQPQHFGDGTRLSIL.

Here the CDR3 DNA reads TGTGCCAGCAGCTTAGGTCGCGCGTGGGATACGCAGTATTTT. It yields the protein CASSLGRAWDTQYF. The V call is TRBV11-3, the J call TRBJ2-3; D gene ambiguous. This CDR3 region has 14 residues. Deletions cut 1 base from V and 6 bases from J, with 11 bases between. CDR1 and CDR2 (germline): SGHNT, YENEEA.

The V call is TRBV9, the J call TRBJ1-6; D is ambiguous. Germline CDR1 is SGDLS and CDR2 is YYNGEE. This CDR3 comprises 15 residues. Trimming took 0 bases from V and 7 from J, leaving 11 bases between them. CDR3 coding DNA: TGTGCCAGCAGCGTAGGCCCGGACCCAAATTCACCCCTCCACTTT. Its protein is CASSVGPDPNSPLHF.